Listed below are T cell receptor beta chains from one sample, sequenced in a study of control samples from healthy donors and cancer patients. Produced via immunoSEQ multiplex PCR; TCRdb's table is partial and in-frame only. Among about 160,000 clones listed, approximately 94% were seen once. Source material: blood. The receptors here all came from a woman in her forties in good health. Each CDR3 is given with its conserved first and last residue. D genes are given only for firm matches. Only part of the rows carry a size: once, few, many, or a class if the clone is expanded.

j_gene: TRBJ2-1; d_gene: TRBD2; v_gene: TRBV7-2; abundance: .; CDR3nt: TGTGCCAGCAGCTTAGGGGCTAGCGGGGGGGTCTATGAGCAGTTCTTC; CDR3aa: CASSLGASGGVYEQFF
j_gene: TRBJ1-1; d_gene: .; v_gene: TRBV4-2; abundance: .; CDR3nt: TGTGCCAGCAGCCGAGGTAGGACGGGGGTGAACACTGAAGCTTTCTTT; CDR3aa: CASSRGRTGVNTEAFF
j_gene: TRBJ2-7; d_gene: TRBD1; v_gene: TRBV7-9; abundance: .; CDR3nt: TGTGCCAGCAGCTTACGGGACAGCTACGAGCAGTACTTC; CDR3aa: CASSLRDSYEQYF
j_gene: TRBJ1-1; d_gene: TRBD1; v_gene: TRBV19; abundance: .; CDR3nt: TGTGCCACCAACTCCGGGACAGCGAACACTGAAGCTTTCTTT; CDR3aa: CATNSGTANTEAFF
j_gene: TRBJ2-5; d_gene: .; v_gene: TRBV5-1; abundance: once; CDR3nt: TGCGCCAGCAGCTTGGAGGGGCCGCCCCAAGAGACCCAGTACTTC; CDR3aa: CASSLEGPPQETQYF
j_gene: TRBJ2-1; d_gene: TRBD2; v_gene: TRBV20-1; abundance: .; CDR3nt: TGCAGTGCCTCAACTAGCGGGGAGCAGTTCTTC; CDR3aa: CSASTSGEQFF
j_gene: TRBJ2-3; d_gene: TRBD1; v_gene: TRBV6-2/TRBV6-3; abundance: .; CDR3nt: TGTGCCAGCAGTGCGAGGACAGGGGGCACAGATACGCAGTATTTT; CDR3aa: CASSARTGGTDTQYF
j_gene: TRBJ2-4; d_gene: TRBD2; v_gene: TRBV19; abundance: .; CDR3nt: TGTGCCAGTAGCGCCGGGTGGTTTTTGACTAGCGGGAGTTCCGAAAACATTCAGTACTTC; CDR3aa: CASSAGWFLTSGSSENIQYF
j_gene: TRBJ2-1; d_gene: TRBD1; v_gene: TRBV19; abundance: .; CDR3nt: TGTGCCAGTAGTTTCTCTGACAGGGGGATAATCAATGAGCAGTTCTTC; CDR3aa: CASSFSDRGIINEQFF
j_gene: TRBJ1-1; d_gene: .; v_gene: TRBV6-6; abundance: .; CDR3nt: TGTGCCAGCAGTTACGGGGGGAGTGAAGCTTTCTTT; CDR3aa: CASSYGGSEAFF
j_gene: TRBJ2-7; d_gene: .; v_gene: TRBV3-1/TRBV3-2; abundance: once; CDR3nt: TGTGCCAGCAGCCCCCGCTCAGGATACTACGAGCAGTACTTC; CDR3aa: CASSPRSGYYEQYF
j_gene: TRBJ1-6; d_gene: .; v_gene: TRBV7-2; abundance: .; CDR3nt: TGTGCCAGCAGCTTACGTGTCTGGGCACCCCTCCACTTT; CDR3aa: CASSLRVWAPLHF
j_gene: TRBJ2-2; d_gene: .; v_gene: TRBV6-1; abundance: .; CDR3nt: TGTGCCAGCAGTGAATACGGGGTGACCACCGGGGAGCTGTTTTTT; CDR3aa: CASSEYGVTTGELFF
j_gene: TRBJ2-7; d_gene: TRBD2; v_gene: TRBV29-1; abundance: .; CDR3nt: TGCAGCGTTGTGGGGAGTCTAGCGGGGGCAAGCTCCTACGAGCAGTACTTC; CDR3aa: CSVVGSLAGASSYEQYF
j_gene: TRBJ2-3; d_gene: TRBD1; v_gene: TRBV15; abundance: once; CDR3nt: TGTGCCACCAGCCTTGGAACAGTCAGGGGGACCGCCGATACGCAGTATTTT; CDR3aa: CATSLGTVRGTADTQYF
j_gene: TRBJ1-5; d_gene: .; v_gene: TRBV6-5; abundance: .; CDR3nt: TGTGCCAGCAGTAGGACAGACAATCAGCCCCAGCATTTT; CDR3aa: CASSRTDNQPQHF
j_gene: TRBJ2-7; d_gene: .; v_gene: TRBV7-2; abundance: .; CDR3nt: TGTGCCAGCAGCGGGGTTGTGGACTACAGCTCCTACGAGCAGTACTTC; CDR3aa: CASSGVVDYSSYEQYF
j_gene: TRBJ2-7; d_gene: TRBD1; v_gene: TRBV5-5; abundance: .; CDR3nt: TGTGCCAGCAGAACCGGGACAGGGATTTACGAGCAGTACTTC; CDR3aa: CASRTGTGIYEQYF
j_gene: TRBJ1-1; d_gene: .; v_gene: TRBV5-4; abundance: .; CDR3nt: TGTGCCAGCAGCCACACCGCGGCACAGGTGAACACTGAAGCTTTCTTT; CDR3aa: CASSHTAAQVNTEAFF
j_gene: TRBJ1-3; d_gene: .; v_gene: TRBV5-4; abundance: .; CDR3nt: TGTGCCAGCAGCCCCGGGCAGGGAACTGGAAACACCATATATTTT; CDR3aa: CASSPGQGTGNTIYF
j_gene: TRBJ1-2; d_gene: .; v_gene: TRBV4-3; abundance: .; CDR3nt: TGCGCCAGCAGCCAAGATCCGACGGGACTAACCTATGGCTACACCTTC; CDR3aa: CASSQDPTGLTYGYTF
j_gene: TRBJ1-4; d_gene: .; v_gene: TRBV7-8; abundance: .; CDR3nt: TGTGCCAGCAGCTTACAACGGGTTACGGATGAAAAACTGTTTTTT; CDR3aa: CASSLQRVTDEKLFF
j_gene: TRBJ1-1; d_gene: .; v_gene: TRBV4-3; abundance: .; CDR3nt: TGCGCCAGCAGCCAAGCCTTTGAGGGGACTGAAGCTTTCTTT; CDR3aa: CASSQAFEGTEAFF
j_gene: TRBJ1-4; d_gene: .; v_gene: TRBV7-2; abundance: .; CDR3nt: TGTGCCAGCAGCTTAGGTATGGCGGAAAAACTGTTTTTT; CDR3aa: CASSLGMAEKLFF
j_gene: TRBJ2-2; d_gene: TRBD2; v_gene: TRBV10-3; abundance: once; CDR3nt: TGTGCCATCAGCTTCACTAGCGGGGGGAGGACCGGGGAGCTGTTTTTT; CDR3aa: CAISFTSGGRTGELFF
j_gene: TRBJ2-7; d_gene: TRBD1; v_gene: TRBV7-6; abundance: .; CDR3nt: TGTGCCAGCAGCTCCCAAACAGGGGTAGCATCCTACGAGCAGTACTTC; CDR3aa: CASSSQTGVASYEQYF
j_gene: TRBJ2-7; d_gene: TRBD1; v_gene: TRBV5-1; abundance: .; CDR3nt: TGCGCCAGCAGGCTCGGGACAGCGACCTACGAGCAGTACTTC; CDR3aa: CASRLGTATYEQYF
j_gene: TRBJ1-2; d_gene: .; v_gene: TRBV2; abundance: .; CDR3nt: TGTGCCAGCAGTGAGGGGCAGGACTATGGCTACACCTTC; CDR3aa: CASSEGQDYGYTF
j_gene: TRBJ2-1; d_gene: TRBD1; v_gene: TRBV6-2/TRBV6-3; abundance: .; CDR3nt: TGTGCCAGCAGTCGAAGGACAGGGAATCGGGATGAGCAGTTCTTC; CDR3aa: CASSRRTGNRDEQFF
j_gene: TRBJ1-4; d_gene: .; v_gene: TRBV13; abundance: .; CDR3nt: TGTGCCAGCAGCTTAACACTACAGCGGGGACGAAATGAAAAACTGTTTTTT; CDR3aa: CASSLTLQRGRNEKLFF
j_gene: TRBJ2-2; d_gene: TRBD2; v_gene: TRBV7-3; abundance: once; CDR3nt: TGTGCCAGCAGCTCCACTGGACTAGTTGGGGGCACCGGGGAGCTGTTTTTT; CDR3aa: CASSSTGLVGGTGELFF
j_gene: TRBJ1-1; d_gene: .; v_gene: TRBV20-1; abundance: .; CDR3nt: TGCAGTGCTCCCAGCCTGCCGGCGGCTTTCTTT; CDR3aa: CSAPSLPAAFF
j_gene: TRBJ2-7; d_gene: .; v_gene: TRBV2; abundance: .; CDR3nt: TGTGCCAGCACCTCGAAGCGGAGCGAGCAGTACTTC; CDR3aa: CASTSKRSEQYF
j_gene: TRBJ1-6; d_gene: .; v_gene: TRBV9; abundance: .; CDR3nt: TGTGCCAGCAGCGTAGAGGTCGGTACGAATTCACCCCTCCACTTT; CDR3aa: CASSVEVGTNSPLHF
j_gene: TRBJ2-7; d_gene: TRBD2; v_gene: TRBV3-1/TRBV3-2; abundance: .; CDR3nt: TGTGCCAGCAGCCAAGTAACTAGCGGGGTGTCATACGAGCAGTACTTC; CDR3aa: CASSQVTSGVSYEQYF
j_gene: TRBJ1-2; d_gene: .; v_gene: TRBV25-1; abundance: .; CDR3nt: TGTGCCAGCAGTGAAGGGAACAGGCTTGGCTACACCTTC; CDR3aa: CASSEGNRLGYTF
j_gene: TRBJ2-3; d_gene: TRBD2; v_gene: TRBV10-3; abundance: .; CDR3nt: TGTGCCATCAGCCTAGCGGGGGGCACAGATACGCAGTATTTT; CDR3aa: CAISLAGGTDTQYF
j_gene: TRBJ1-2; d_gene: .; v_gene: TRBV5-1; abundance: .; CDR3nt: TGCGCCAGCAGCTTGGATAACTATGGCTACACCTTC; CDR3aa: CASSLDNYGYTF
j_gene: TRBJ1-5; d_gene: .; v_gene: TRBV7-8; abundance: .; CDR3nt: TGTGCCAGCAGCTTAGCGGAGCTTAAGAATCAGCCCCAGCATTTT; CDR3aa: CASSLAELKNQPQHF
j_gene: TRBJ1-2; d_gene: .; v_gene: TRBV5-5; abundance: .; CDR3nt: TGTGCCAGCAGCTTGGCGGGGGATGGCTATGGCTACACCTTC; CDR3aa: CASSLAGDGYGYTF
j_gene: TRBJ2-2; d_gene: .; v_gene: TRBV9; abundance: .; CDR3nt: TGTGCCAGCAGAGGTGGACAGAGGAACACCGGGGAGCTGTTTTTT; CDR3aa: CASRGGQRNTGELFF
j_gene: TRBJ2-7; d_gene: TRBD1; v_gene: TRBV3-1/TRBV3-2; abundance: .; CDR3nt: TGTGCCAGCAGCCCCCAGATCGGACAGGGATCCTACGAGCAGTACTTC; CDR3aa: CASSPQIGQGSYEQYF
j_gene: TRBJ2-3; d_gene: TRBD1; v_gene: TRBV10-3; abundance: .; CDR3nt: TGTGCCATCATGGGACAGGGCTCAGATACGCAGTATTTT; CDR3aa: CAIMGQGSDTQYF
j_gene: TRBJ1-5; d_gene: .; v_gene: TRBV4-1; abundance: .; CDR3nt: TGCGCCAGCAGCCAATACGTGGCCAGTGGGGGCAATCAGCCCCAGCATTTT; CDR3aa: CASSQYVASGGNQPQHF
j_gene: TRBJ1-5; d_gene: TRBD1; v_gene: TRBV7-6; abundance: .; CDR3nt: TGTGCCAGCAGCTTAGCCCGGGACAGATATAGCAATCAGCCCCAGCATTTT; CDR3aa: CASSLARDRYSNQPQHF
j_gene: TRBJ1-5; d_gene: TRBD1; v_gene: TRBV10-3; abundance: .; CDR3nt: TGTGCCATCAGAGGAGGACAGGGCGGCAATCAGCCCCAGCATTTT; CDR3aa: CAIRGGQGGNQPQHF
j_gene: TRBJ2-5; d_gene: TRBD2; v_gene: TRBV5-1; abundance: .; CDR3nt: TGCGCCAGCAGCTTTGTGACTAGCGGTACCCAAGAGACCCAGTACTTC; CDR3aa: CASSFVTSGTQETQYF
j_gene: TRBJ1-5; d_gene: .; v_gene: TRBV19; abundance: .; CDR3nt: TGTGCCAGTAGTATAGTCCCCGGGAGCAATCAGCCCCAGCATTTT; CDR3aa: CASSIVPGSNQPQHF
j_gene: TRBJ2-5; d_gene: .; v_gene: TRBV7-2; abundance: .; CDR3nt: TGTGCCAGCAGCTGGGACATCGGCCCGGAGACCCAGTACTTC; CDR3aa: CASSWDIGPETQYF
j_gene: TRBJ1-2; d_gene: .; v_gene: TRBV18; abundance: .; CDR3nt: TGTGCCAGCTCACCACGGACCGAGGGGAGAAGTGGCTACACCTTC; CDR3aa: CASSPRTEGRSGYTF
j_gene: TRBJ1-4; d_gene: .; v_gene: TRBV28; abundance: .; CDR3nt: TGTGCCAGCAGGCCCGTAAGGAGTAATGAAAAACTGTTTTTT; CDR3aa: CASRPVRSNEKLFF